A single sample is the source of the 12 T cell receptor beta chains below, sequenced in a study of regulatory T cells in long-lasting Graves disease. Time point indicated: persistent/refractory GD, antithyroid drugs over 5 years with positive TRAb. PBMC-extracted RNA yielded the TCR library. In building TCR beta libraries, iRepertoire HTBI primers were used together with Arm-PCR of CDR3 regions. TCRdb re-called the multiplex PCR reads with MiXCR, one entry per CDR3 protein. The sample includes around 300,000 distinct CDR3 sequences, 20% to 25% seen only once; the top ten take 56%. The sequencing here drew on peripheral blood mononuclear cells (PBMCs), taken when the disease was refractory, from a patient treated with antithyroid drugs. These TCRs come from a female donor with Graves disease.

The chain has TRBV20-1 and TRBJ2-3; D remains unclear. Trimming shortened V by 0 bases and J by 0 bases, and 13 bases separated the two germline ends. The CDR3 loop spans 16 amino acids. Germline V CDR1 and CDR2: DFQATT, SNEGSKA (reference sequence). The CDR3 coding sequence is TGCAGTGCTAGAGATCTTTGGGGTAGAAGCACAGATACGCAGTATTTT. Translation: CSARDLWGRSTDTQYF.

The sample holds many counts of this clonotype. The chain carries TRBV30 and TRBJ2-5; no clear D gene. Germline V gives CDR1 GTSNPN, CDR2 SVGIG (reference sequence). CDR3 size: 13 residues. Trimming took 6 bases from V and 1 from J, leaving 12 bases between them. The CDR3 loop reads CACGPDPQETQYF. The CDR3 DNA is TGTGCCTGTGGGCCGGATCCCCAAGAGACCCAGTACTTC.

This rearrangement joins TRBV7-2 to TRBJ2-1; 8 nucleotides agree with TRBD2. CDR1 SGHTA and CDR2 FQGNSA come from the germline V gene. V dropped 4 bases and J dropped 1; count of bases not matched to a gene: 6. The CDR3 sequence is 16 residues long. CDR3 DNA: TGTGCCAGCAGCTCCTCGGGAGGGCTTTCCTACAATGAGCAGTTCTTC. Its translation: CASSSSGGLSYNEQFF. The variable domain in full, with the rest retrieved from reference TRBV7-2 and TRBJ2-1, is GAGVSQSPSNKVTEKGKDVELRCDPISGHTALYWYRQSLGQGLEFLIYFQGNSAPDKSGLPSDRFSAERTGGSVSTLTIQRTQQEDSAVYLCASSSSGGLSYNEQFFGPGTRLTVL.

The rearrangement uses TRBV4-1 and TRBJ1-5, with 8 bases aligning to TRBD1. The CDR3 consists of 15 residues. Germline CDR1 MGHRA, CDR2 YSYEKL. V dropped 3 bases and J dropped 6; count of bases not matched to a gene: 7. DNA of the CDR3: TGCGCCAGCAGCCAGGGAGGACAGGGTGGTCAGCCCCAGCATTTT. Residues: CASSQGGQGGQPQHF.

CDR3 residues: CASSLLGHTEAFF. The CDR3 bases are TGTGCCAGCAGTTTATTGGGACACACTGAAGCTTTCTTT. The rearrangement links TRBV28 to TRBJ1-1, with a tentative D call TRBD1 (5 bases). This CDR3 has 13 residues. Trimming took 1 base from V and 3 from J, leaving 6 bases between them. Germline loops: CDR1 MDHEN, CDR2 SYDVKM.

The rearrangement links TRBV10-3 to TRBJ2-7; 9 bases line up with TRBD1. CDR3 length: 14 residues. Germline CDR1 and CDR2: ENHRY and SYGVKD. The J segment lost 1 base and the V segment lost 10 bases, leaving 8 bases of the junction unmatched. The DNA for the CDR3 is TGTGCCAGCGTTCGGGACAGGGATTCCTACGAGCAGTACTTC. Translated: CASVRDRDSYEQYF.

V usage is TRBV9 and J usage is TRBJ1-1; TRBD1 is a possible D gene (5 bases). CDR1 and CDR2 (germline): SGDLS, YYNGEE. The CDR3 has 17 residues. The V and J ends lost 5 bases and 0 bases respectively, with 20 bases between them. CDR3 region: CASSDGRDGAMNTEAFF. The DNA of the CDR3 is TGTGCCAGCAGTGACGGTCGGGACGGAGCCATGAACACTGAAGCTTTCTTT. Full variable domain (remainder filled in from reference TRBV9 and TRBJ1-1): DSGVTQTPKHLITATGQRVTLRCSPRSGDLSVYWYQQSLDQGLQFLIQYYNGEERAKGNILERFSAQQFPDLHSELNLSSLELGDSALYFCASSDGRDGAMNTEAFFGQGTRLTVV.

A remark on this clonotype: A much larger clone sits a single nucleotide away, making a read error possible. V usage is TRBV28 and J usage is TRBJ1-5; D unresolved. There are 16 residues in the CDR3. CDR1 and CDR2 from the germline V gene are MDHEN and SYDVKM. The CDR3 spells CAGSPPTVYSNQPQHF. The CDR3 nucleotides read TGTGCCGGCAGTCCCCCGACGGTATATAGCAATCAGCCCCAGCATTTT.

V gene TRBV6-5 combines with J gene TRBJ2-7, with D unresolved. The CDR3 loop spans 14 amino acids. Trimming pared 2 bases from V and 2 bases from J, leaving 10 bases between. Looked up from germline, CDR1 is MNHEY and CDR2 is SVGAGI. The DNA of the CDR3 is TGTGCCAGCAGTTACCGGTCAGATACCTACGAGCAGTACTTC. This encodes CASSYRSDTYEQYF.

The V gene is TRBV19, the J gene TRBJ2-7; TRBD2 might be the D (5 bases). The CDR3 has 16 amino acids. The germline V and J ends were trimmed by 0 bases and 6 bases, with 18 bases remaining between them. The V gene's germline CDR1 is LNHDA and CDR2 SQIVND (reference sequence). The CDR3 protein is CASSIDLGAYLSEQYF. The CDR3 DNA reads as TGTGCCAGTAGTATAGACTTGGGAGCCTACCTCTCCGAGCAGTACTTC.

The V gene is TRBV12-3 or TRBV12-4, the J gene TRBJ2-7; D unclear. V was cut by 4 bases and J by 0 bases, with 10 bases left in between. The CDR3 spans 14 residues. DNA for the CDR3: TGTGCCAGCAGTTCGGACCTGAGCTCCTACGAGCAGTACTTC. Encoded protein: CASSSDLSSYEQYF.

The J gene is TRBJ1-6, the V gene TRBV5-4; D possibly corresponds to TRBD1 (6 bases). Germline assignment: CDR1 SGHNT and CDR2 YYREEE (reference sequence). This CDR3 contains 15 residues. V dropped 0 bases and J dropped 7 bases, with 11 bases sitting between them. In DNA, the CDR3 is TGTGCCAGCAGCTTGGACAGGGTTAGCAATTCACCCCTCCACTTT. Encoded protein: CASSLDRVSNSPLHF.